Listed below are T cell receptor beta chains from one sample, sequenced in a study of blood T cell repertoires in COVID-19. Repertoires were generated with immunoSEQ multiplex PCR, while TCRdb's copy carries only in-frame clones and drops some. The table shows a few hundred thousand clones, with around four fifths occurring only once. Sample: peripheral blood. Receptors originate from a woman in her forties or fifties with acute or convalescent COVID-19. Both conserved end residues are part of each CDR3. D genes are given only for firm matches. A clone size is listed for some rows: how often the clone was seen (once, few, many), or a class if it is expanded.

CASSPALSTDTQYF TGTGCCAGCTCACCTGCTCTAAGCACAGATACGCAGTATTTT NA TRBJ2-3 NA TRBV18
CASSPLVGDTQYF TGTGCCAGCAGCCCACTAGTGGGGGATACGCAGTATTTT NA TRBJ2-3 NA TRBV5-4
CASSSQGAQGYTF TGTGCCAGCAGCTCACAGGGGGCGCAGGGCTACACCTTC TRBD1 TRBJ1-2 NA TRBV7-8
CASSLSSGEGNTIYF TGTGCCAGCAGTTTATCTTCAGGGGAAGGAAACACCATATATTTT NA TRBJ1-3 few TRBV28
CASSTTRDSRYGYTF TGTGCCAGCAGCACCACCCGGGACAGCCGCTATGGCTACACCTTC TRBD1 TRBJ1-2 NA TRBV7-2
CASSSGQLDSGANVLTF TGTGCCAGCAGCTCGGGACAGCTAGACTCTGGGGCCAACGTCCTGACTTTC TRBD1 TRBJ2-6 NA TRBV7-2
CASSLSGGPGLAARGAYEQYF TGTGCCAGCTCCCTCAGCGGGGGTCCGGGACTAGCGGCCCGAGGGGCCTACGAGCAGTACTTC TRBD2 TRBJ2-7 once TRBV18
CASRPATGEQYF TGCGCCAGCAGACCGGCAACGGGGGAGCAGTACTTC NA TRBJ2-7 NA TRBV4-1
CASRFGVAGGTDTQYF TGTGCCAGCAGGTTCGGGGTTGCGGGCGGCACAGATACGCAGTATTTT NA TRBJ2-3 NA TRBV2
CASTTDREGGYTF TGTGCCAGCACTACGGACAGGGAGGGTGGCTACACCTTC TRBD1 TRBJ1-2 NA TRBV6-5
CAWNPTGTGDQPQHF TGTGCCTGGAATCCTACCGGGACAGGGGACCAGCCCCAGCATTTT TRBD1 TRBJ1-5 NA TRBV30
CASRGQEDDPEAFF TGTGCCAGCAGGGGACAGGAAGATGACCCTGAAGCTTTCTTT TRBD1 TRBJ1-1 NA TRBV2
CASSPVSGAGNTIYF TGCGCCAGCAGCCCGGTATCGGGTGCTGGAAACACCATATATTTT NA TRBJ1-3 NA TRBV5-1
CASSESSRAGGVGGYTF TGCGCCAGCAGTGAGTCGTCCAGGGCTGGCGGAGTGGGTGGCTACACCTTC NA TRBJ1-2 few TRBV10-2
CASSQDTAGVSPLHF TGCGCCAGCAGCCAAGATACGGCCGGGGTGTCACCCCTCCACTTT NA TRBJ1-6 NA TRBV4-3
CASSLTRDSPLHF TGTGCCAGCAGCTTAACCCGGGATTCACCCCTCCACTTT NA TRBJ1-6 few TRBV11-3
CASSPGGGLQETQYF TGTGCCAGCAGCCCGGGGGGCGGGCTACAAGAGACCCAGTACTTC NA TRBJ2-5 NA TRBV11-3
CASSLGVYGYTF TGTGCCAGCAGCCTGGGAGTCTATGGCTACACCTTC NA TRBJ1-2 NA TRBV3-1/TRBV3-2
CASSPLASTDTQYF TGTGCCAGCTCACCCTTAGCGAGCACAGATACGCAGTATTTT NA TRBJ2-3 NA TRBV18
CAISPADPASGNTIYF TGTGCCATCAGCCCAGCGGACCCTGCCTCTGGAAACACCATATATTTT NA TRBJ1-3 NA TRBV10-3
CASSSSGNLEQFF TGTGCCAGTAGTAGCTCAGGGAACTTGGAGCAGTTCTTC NA TRBJ2-1 NA TRBV19
CASSLGQGNQPQHF TGTGCCAGCAGCTTAGGACAGGGGAATCAGCCCCAGCATTTT TRBD1 TRBJ1-5 NA TRBV11-2
CSVEDLGQGNEQFF TGCAGCGTTGAAGATTTGGGACAGGGCAATGAGCAGTTCTTC TRBD1 TRBJ2-1 NA TRBV29-1
CASSLEGAATEAFF TGTGCCAGCAGCTTAGAGGGAGCGGCCACTGAAGCTTTCTTT NA TRBJ1-1 NA TRBV11-1
CASSSPRSGRTYEQYF TGTGCCAGCAGTTCACCCCGTAGCGGGAGAACCTACGAGCAGTACTTC TRBD2 TRBJ2-7 NA TRBV6-2/TRBV6-3
CASRGQIYGYTF TGTGCCAGCAGGGGACAAATTTATGGCTACACCTTC NA TRBJ1-2 NA TRBV12-3/TRBV12-4
CAWGRTVSYNEQFF TGTGCCTGGGGGAGGACAGTCTCCTACAATGAGCAGTTCTTC NA TRBJ2-1 NA TRBV30
CSVYDRAGVANYGYTF TGCAGCGTTTACGACAGGGCTGGGGTAGCTAACTATGGCTACACCTTC TRBD1 TRBJ1-2 NA TRBV29-1
CSSDSASRDGLDF TGCAGCTCCGACTCGGCTAGCAGAGACGGCCTGGACTTC NA TRBJ2-5 NA TRBV29-1
CSVDIGGRGTEAFF TGCAGCGTTGATATCGGGGGTCGGGGCACTGAAGCTTTCTTT NA TRBJ1-1 NA TRBV29-1
CASSEDRLTEAFF TGTGCCAGCAGTGAAGACAGGTTGACTGAAGCTTTCTTT NA TRBJ1-1 NA TRBV2
CASSQGIAGGPGELFF TGTGCCAGCAGCCAAGGGATAGCGGGGGGGCCCGGGGAGCTGTTTTTT TRBD2 TRBJ2-2 NA TRBV4-2
CASSQQTGGRGYTF TGTGCCAGCAGCCAACAAACAGGGGGGAGAGGCTACACCTTC TRBD1 TRBJ1-2 NA TRBV3-1/TRBV3-2
CASSFGGGAAYNEQFF TGTGCCAGCAGCTTCGGCGGGGGGGCTGCCTACAATGAGCAGTTCTTC TRBD2 TRBJ2-1 NA TRBV5-4
CASSEDRGRLRETQYF TGCGCCAGCAGCGAAGACAGGGGTCGGCTCCGAGAGACCCAGTACTTC TRBD1 TRBJ2-5 NA TRBV5-1
CASRTGGNQPQHF TGTGCCAGCAGGACAGGGGGCAATCAGCCCCAGCATTTT TRBD1 TRBJ1-5 NA TRBV28
CASSLEGTPNTEAFF TGCGCCAGCAGCTTGGAAGGGACACCTAACACTGAAGCTTTCTTT NA TRBJ1-1 NA TRBV5-1
CASSQDLGGQPQHF TGTGCCAGCAGCCAAGACCTAGGTGGGCAGCCCCAGCATTTT NA TRBJ1-5 few TRBV4-2
CASSLGTGGKYEQYF TGCGCCAGCAGCTTGGGGACAGGAGGGAAATACGAGCAGTACTTC NA TRBJ2-7 NA TRBV5-1
CASSTRQASKGYTF TGTGCCAGCAGCACTCGACAGGCTAGTAAGGGCTACACCTTC NA TRBJ1-2 NA TRBV5-6
CARSPTSPASFNGEQYF TGTGCCAGAAGCCCTACAAGTCCGGCTAGCTTCAACGGAGAGCAGTACTTC NA TRBJ2-7 NA TRBV7-5
CASSGRTGSSYNEQFF TGTGCCAGCAGCGGGAGGACAGGGAGCTCCTACAATGAGCAGTTCTTC TRBD1 TRBJ2-1 NA TRBV5-6
CAWTRLTAGNTIYF TGTGCCTGGACCAGACTGACGGCTGGAAACACCATATATTTT NA TRBJ1-3 NA TRBV30
CASSYSGRYNQPQHF TGTGCCAGCAGTTACTCGGGCAGGTACAATCAGCCCCAGCATTTT NA TRBJ1-5 NA TRBV6-2/TRBV6-3
CASSPGQGNYGYTF TGCGCCAGCAGCCCCGGACAGGGCAACTATGGCTACACCTTC TRBD1 TRBJ1-2 NA TRBV4-1
CASSALDREETQYF TGTGCCAGCAGCGCGTTGGACAGAGAAGAGACCCAGTACTTC NA TRBJ2-5 NA TRBV7-9
CASSQETGDLPDTQYF TGCGCCAGCAGCCAAGAGACAGGGGATCTTCCAGATACGCAGTATTTT TRBD1 TRBJ2-3 NA TRBV4-1
CAWSRDRQETQYF TGTGCCTGGAGCAGGGACAGACAAGAGACCCAGTACTTC TRBD1 TRBJ2-5 NA TRBV30
CASSLGQGAEKLFF TGTGCCAGCAGCCTAGGACAGGGCGCTGAAAAACTGTTTTTT TRBD1 TRBJ1-4 NA TRBV11-2
CASSMDRGTEAFF TGTGCCAGCAGCATGGACAGGGGCACTGAAGCTTTCTTT TRBD1 TRBJ1-1 NA TRBV7-3
CASSALAGGLNTEAFF TGTGCCAGCAGCGCCCTGGCGGGGGGCTTGAACACTGAAGCTTTCTTT NA TRBJ1-1 NA TRBV7-8
CASSFGTSGSRAYEQYF TGTGCCAGCAGCTTTGGGACTAGCGGGAGCCGGGCCTACGAGCAGTACTTC TRBD2 TRBJ2-7 NA TRBV6-2/TRBV6-3
CATSDSSGSADTQYF TGTGCCACCAGTGATTCTAGCGGGTCCGCAGATACGCAGTATTTT TRBD2 TRBJ2-3 NA TRBV24-1
CASSSPGTGSSNYGYTF TGCGCCAGCAGTTCCCCCGGGACAGGGTCTTCTAACTATGGCTACACCTTC TRBD1 TRBJ1-2 NA TRBV5-1
CATSDWDSQETQYF TGTGCCACCAGTGACTGGGACAGCCAAGAGACCCAGTACTTC TRBD1 TRBJ2-5 NA TRBV24-1